The clone carrying this TCR beta chain showed up just a few times. Its antigen is still unknown. V gave up 0 bases and J gave up 0 bases, with 15 bases separating them. Germline lookup yields CDR1 DFQATT and CDR2 SNEGSKA (reference sequence). This CDR3 contains 17 residues. The record originates from a study of response to subunit inactivated influenza vaccine. Study-level points and caveats: Authors suggested each seasonal flu vaccination may recruit only limited numbers of new T cells.

Using its own MiXCR run on the RT-PCR reads, TCRdb lists one record per CDR3 protein. The sample includes under 550,000 distinct CDR3 sequences, approximately 6.9% seen only once; the top ten take under 15%. The sequence came from a man in his fifties or sixties who received an inactivated influenza vaccine. The material was PBMCs from blood, obtained less than 30 months after vaccination. This chain joins TRBV20-1 and TRBJ2-1; the D gene is possibly TRBD2 (5 bases). In DNA, the CDR3 is TGCAGTGCTAGAGATTGGTTAGCGAGGAGCTCCTACAATGAGCAGTTCTTC. Translated: CSARDWLARSSYNEQFF.